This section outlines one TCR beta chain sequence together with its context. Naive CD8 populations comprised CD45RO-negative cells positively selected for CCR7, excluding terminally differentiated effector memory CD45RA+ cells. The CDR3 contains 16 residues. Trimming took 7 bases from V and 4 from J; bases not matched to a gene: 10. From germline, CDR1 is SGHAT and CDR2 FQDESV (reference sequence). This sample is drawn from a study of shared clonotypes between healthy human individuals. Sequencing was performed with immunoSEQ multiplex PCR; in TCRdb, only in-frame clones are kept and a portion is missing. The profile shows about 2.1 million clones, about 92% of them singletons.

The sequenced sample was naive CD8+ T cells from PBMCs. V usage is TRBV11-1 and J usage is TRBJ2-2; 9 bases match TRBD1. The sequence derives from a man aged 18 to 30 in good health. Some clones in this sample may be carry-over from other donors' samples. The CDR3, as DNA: TGTGCCAGCAACTATAACAGGGGGCGAATCACCGGGGAGCTGTTTTTT. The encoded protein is CASNYNRGRITGELFF.